Listed below are T cell receptor beta chains from one sample, sequenced in a study of cytomegalovirus exposure and HLA in healthy donors. Assay used: immunoSEQ multiplex PCR; TCRdb lists only in-frame clones, some missing. This repertoire shows 140,000 or so clones, 70% to 85% found once; its top ten account for 3% to 3.5%. Sequences were obtained from PBMCs. Receptors originate from a male donor in good health and CMV-seronegative. CDR3s leave out the opening cysteine and the closing phenylalanine or tryptophan. A clone size is listed for some rows: how often the clone was seen (once, few, many), or a class if it is expanded.

j_gene | v_gene | abundance | len | CDR3aa
TRBJ1-5 | TRBV30 | . | 12 | AWTDGQGNQPQH
TRBJ2-7 | TRBV27 | . | 14 | ASSSYTSATFYEQY
TRBJ1-2 | TRBV2 | . | 11 | ASSEGQGYGYT
TRBJ1-1 | TRBV6-1 | . | 12 | ASSLIDRETEAF
TRBJ1-1 | TRBV4-2 | . | 12 | ASIDQGRGTEAF
TRBJ2-1 | TRBV5-1 | . | 11 | ASSSGQGNEQF
TRBJ2-3 | TRBV5-5 | . | 16 | ASSFVGSGGGSTDTQY
TRBJ1-1 | TRBV20-1 | . | 9 | SASGLREAF
TRBJ2-7 | TRBV7-9 | . | 12 | ASSLAGATYEQY
TRBJ1-5 | TRBV28 | . | 11 | ASSVQGHQPQH
TRBJ2-3 | TRBV15 | . | 11 | ATSSGDRGVQY
TRBJ2-7 | TRBV5-6 | . | 14 | ASTQLFTTPSYEQY
TRBJ2-5 | TRBV7-9 | . | 14 | ASSLEAGLGEETQY
TRBJ2-7 | TRBV5-1 | . | 10 | ASSPTGNEQY
TRBJ2-5 | TRBV19 | . | 11 | ASSTGGRETQY
TRBJ1-2 | TRBV27 | . | 13 | ASSLSPTGVGGYT
TRBJ2-1 | TRBV4-1 | . | 12 | ASSLLGQDNEQF
TRBJ2-2 | TRBV6-1 | . | 13 | ATDTTGFFTGELF
TRBJ1-1 | TRBV2 | . | 13 | ASSEGDRRNTEAF
TRBJ2-7 | TRBV5-1 | . | 12 | ASSLSGTSYEQY
TRBJ1-1 | TRBV2 | . | 10 | ASIAGGNEAF
TRBJ2-1 | TRBV7-2 | . | 14 | ASSFLHGGAIHEQF
TRBJ2-7 | TRBV20-1 | once | 9 | SFAQGVEQY
TRBJ2-2 | TRBV29-1 | . | 13 | SVVLAHTNTGELF
TRBJ1-1 | TRBV7-9 | . | 11 | ASRTFPGTEAF
TRBJ1-2 | TRBV28 | . | 15 | ASSFLPTTGIFYGYT
TRBJ2-5 | TRBV19 | . | 14 | ASSLWTGKEGETQY
TRBJ1-1 | TRBV7-2 | . | 14 | ASSLVPTGFNTEAF
TRBJ2-5 | TRBV5-1 | once | 12 | ASSIGTGEETQY
TRBJ2-7 | TRBV9 | . | 13 | ASSPRDRGRDEQY
TRBJ2-1 | TRBV6-1 | . | 13 | ASNYNGGLNNEQF
TRBJ1-4 | TRBV5-4 | once | 13 | ASTKTGTGGGKLF
. | TRBV2 | . | 11 | ASIGQGPYEQY
TRBJ2-1 | TRBV4-2 | . | 16 | ASSSSGTSFSNGNEQF
TRBJ2-5 | TRBV21-1 | . | 14 | ASSKGGPGQDETQY
TRBJ2-6 | TRBV4-1 | . | 14 | ASSQDGQGGANVLT
TRBJ2-7 | TRBV5-4 | few | 14 | ASSPLLAGGPREQY